This T cell receptor beta chain was documented in a study of control samples from healthy donors and cancer patients. Assay used: immunoSEQ multiplex PCR; TCRdb lists only in-frame clones, some missing. The sample lists some 120,000 clones, around nine tenths occurring once. The CDR3 sequence is 14 residues long. Germline V gene sequence: CDR1 SGHAT, CDR2 FQDESV (reference sequence). The ends were cut back, 4 bases at V and 4 bases at J, with 13 bases in the middle. Sequenced: blood. This chain joins TRBV11-1 and TRBJ1-2, with D maybe TRBD1 (6 bases). This TCR was sampled from a man between 40 and 49 years old in good health. For the CDR3, the DNA is TGTGCCAGCAGCTCTTTCAGGGGAGCCTATGGCTACACCTTC. Its protein product is CASSSFRGAYGYTF.